This T cell receptor beta chain came from a study of control samples from healthy donors and cancer patients (dated by TCRdb to between 2020 and 2021). Library creation used the immunoSEQ multiplex PCR assay. The immuneACCESS repertoire file appears here via TCRdb, limited to in-frame rearrangements. These files lack a portion of the clones; in checked studies, under half of the deficit traces to unresolved V genes, and the cause of the others is not known. This sample comprises 100,000 to 150,000 clones, roughly 92% of them detected only once. The biggest ten clones account for around 5.1% of the sample. To note about this clone: The antigen it binds to is not known. There are no base qualities to consult, and no much larger clone falls within one base.

Sequencing used blood. The TCR was taken from a man between 18 and 29 years old in good health.

The CDR3 in this case is CAITTAGELFF. The sequenced DNA is TGTGCCATCACGACGGCCGGGGAGCTGTTTTTT. In this chain, TRBV10-3 is recombined with TRBJ2-2, with the D gene too uncertain to name. From the germline V gene, CDR1 is ENHRY and CDR2 is SYGVKD. CDR3 length: 11 amino acids, cysteine to phenylalanine. Only the CDR3 DNA is retained, 33 bases long and in frame from the first base. V was cut back by 7 bases and J by 6 bases, leaving a gap of 6 bases between them.